This paragraph reports one TCR beta chain. Its antigen is unknown. The source of the sample is a study of OX40 agonist ivuxolimab in advanced cancers. Study details: The patients received ivuxolimab by intravenous route every 2 weeks at 0.01 to 10 mg/kg. Partial responses, seen in three patients, involved one hepatocellular carcinoma and two cutaneous melanomas. Study-wide results and limits: Some nonresponders additionally presented with little normalized T-cell clonal expansion. At 0.1 to 3.0 mg/kg, clonal expansion of CD4+ and CD8+ blood T cells had occurred by week 6.

The assay was immunoSEQ multiplex PCR, and TCRdb's table has in-frame clones only and misses some. The sample lists some 75,000 clones; around nine tenths were seen once. CDR3 length: 15 amino acids. J was trimmed by 2 bases and V by 4 bases; bases with no gene match: 5. Germline assignment: CDR1 SGHNT and CDR2 YYREEE (reference sequence). This material consisted of CD4+ or CD8+ T cells sorted from blood, taken in a trial of the OX40 agonist ivuxolimab. The J gene is TRBJ2-1, the V gene TRBV5-4; 8 bases map to TRBD1. This clonotype was sampled from an adult with an advanced solid tumor such as melanoma, head and neck, liver or kidney cancer. The CDR3 loop is CASSTGQGTYNEQFF. The CDR3 region has the DNA TGTGCCAGCAGCACCGGACAGGGTACCTACAATGAGCAGTTCTTC.